This paragraph covers one T cell receptor (beta chain) sequence. These data are taken from a study of T cells expressing NK-cell markers. TCRdb re-called the 5' RACE reads and shows each CDR3 protein once, DNA omitted. This sample's table reports around 550,000 distinct CDR3 sequences. CDR3 length: 14 amino acids. From germline, CDR1 is KGHDR and CDR2 SFDVKD. Sequenced sample: blood T cells: a sorted CD56 or NKG2C T cell subset, CD4+ or CD8+ T cells, or bulk PBMC T cells (not recorded which). The chain uses TRBV24-1 and TRBJ2-1; there is no DNA to check the TCRdb D call of TRBD1. The sequence was collected from a man younger than 35 in good health. This CDR3 is CATSDYRASDEQFF.